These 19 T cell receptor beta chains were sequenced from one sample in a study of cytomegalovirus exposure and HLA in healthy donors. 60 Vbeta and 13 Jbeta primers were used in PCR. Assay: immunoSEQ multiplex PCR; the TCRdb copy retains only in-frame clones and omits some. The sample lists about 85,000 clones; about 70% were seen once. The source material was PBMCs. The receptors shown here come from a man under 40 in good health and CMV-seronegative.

The CDR3 spells CAWSPTGVGQYF. In nucleotides, the CDR3 is TGTGCCTGGAGTCCTACAGGGGTGGGGCAGTACTTC. The V and J genes are TRBV30 and TRBJ2-7, with 7 bases that match TRBD1. Germline V CDR1 and CDR2: GTSNPN, SVGIG (reference sequence). With 2 bases clipped from V and 9 bases from J, the junction kept 7 bases outside the gene matches. The CDR3 length is 12 residues.

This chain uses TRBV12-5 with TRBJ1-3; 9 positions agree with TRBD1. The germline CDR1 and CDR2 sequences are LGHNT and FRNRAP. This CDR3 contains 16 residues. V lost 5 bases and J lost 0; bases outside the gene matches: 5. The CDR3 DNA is TGTGCTAGTGGTACCGGGACAGGGATCTCTGGAAACACCATATATTTT. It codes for CASGTGTGISGNTIYF.

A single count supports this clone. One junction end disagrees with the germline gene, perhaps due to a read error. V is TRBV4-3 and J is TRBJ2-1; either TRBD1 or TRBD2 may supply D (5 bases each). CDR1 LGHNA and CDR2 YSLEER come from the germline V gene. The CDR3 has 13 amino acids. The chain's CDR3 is CATSGQGFGEQFF. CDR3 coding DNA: TGCGCCACCAGCGGCCAGGGTTTCGGTGAGCAGTTCTTC.

This CDR3 is CASSLEATNEKLFF. As DNA, the CDR3 is TGTGCCAGCAGCCTGGAGGCGACTAATGAAAAACTGTTTTTT. J is TRBJ1-4 and V is TRBV7-9; D not resolved. The CDR3 covers 14 residues. Trimming stripped 5 bases from V and 2 bases from J, with 9 bases between. In germline, CDR1 is SEHNR, CDR2 FQNEAQ (reference sequence).

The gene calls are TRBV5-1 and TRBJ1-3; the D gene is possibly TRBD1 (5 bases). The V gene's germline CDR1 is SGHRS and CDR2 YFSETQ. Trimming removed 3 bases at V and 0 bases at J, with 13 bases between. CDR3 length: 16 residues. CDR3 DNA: TGCGCCAGCAGCTGGGGGGACTTCTTCTCTGGAAACACCATATATTTT. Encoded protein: CASSWGDFFSGNTIYF.

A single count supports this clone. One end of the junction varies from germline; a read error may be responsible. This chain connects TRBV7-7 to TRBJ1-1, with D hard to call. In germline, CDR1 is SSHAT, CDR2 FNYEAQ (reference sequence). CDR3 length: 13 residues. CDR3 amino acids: CASSSQENTEAFF. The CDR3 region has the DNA TGTGCTAGCAGCTCTCAGGAGAACACTGAAGCTTTCTTT.

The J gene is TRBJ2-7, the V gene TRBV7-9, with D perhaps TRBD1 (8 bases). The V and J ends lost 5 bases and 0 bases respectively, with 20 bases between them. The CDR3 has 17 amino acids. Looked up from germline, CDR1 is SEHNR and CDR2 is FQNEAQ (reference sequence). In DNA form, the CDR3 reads TGTGCCAGCAGCCCTCAGGGGGCGCGGGGGTTCTCCTACGAGCAGTACTTC. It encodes CASSPQGARGFSYEQYF.

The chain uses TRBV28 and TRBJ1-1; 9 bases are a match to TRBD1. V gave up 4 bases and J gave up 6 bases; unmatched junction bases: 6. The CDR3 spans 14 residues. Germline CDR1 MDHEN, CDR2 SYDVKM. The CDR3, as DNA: TGTGCCAGCAGTTGGTCGGACAGGGGAGCTGAAGCTTTCTTT. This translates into CASSWSDRGAEAFF. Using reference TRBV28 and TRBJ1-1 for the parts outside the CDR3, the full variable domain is DVKVTQSSRYLVKRTGEKVFLECVQDMDHENMFWYRQDPGLGLRLIYFSYDVKMKEKGDIPEGYSVSREKKERFSLILESASTNQTSMYLCASSWSDRGAEAFFGQGTRLTVV.

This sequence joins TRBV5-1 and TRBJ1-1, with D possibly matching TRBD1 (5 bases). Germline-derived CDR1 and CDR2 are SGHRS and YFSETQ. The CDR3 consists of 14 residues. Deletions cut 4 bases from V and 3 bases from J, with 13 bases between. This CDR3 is CASSAGKGDTEAFF. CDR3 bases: TGCGCCAGCAGCGCAGGGAAAGGAGACACTGAAGCTTTCTTT.

This CDR3 is CASSLIYDTDTQYF. The CDR3 DNA follows: TGTGCCAGCAGCTTAATCTACGACACAGATACGCAGTATTTT. The chain combines TRBV7-2 with TRBJ2-3; no definite D call. The V gene's germline CDR1 is SGHTA and CDR2 FQGNSA. The CDR3 runs 14 residues. The V end was cut by 2 bases, the J end by 2 bases, with 8 bases between.

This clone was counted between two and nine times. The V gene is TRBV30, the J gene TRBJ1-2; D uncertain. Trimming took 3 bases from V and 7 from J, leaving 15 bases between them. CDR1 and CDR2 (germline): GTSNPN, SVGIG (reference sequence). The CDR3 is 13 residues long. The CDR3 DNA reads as TGTGCCTGGAGAGCCCAGCCCGGCGGTGGCTACACCTTC. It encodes CAWRAQPGGGYTF.

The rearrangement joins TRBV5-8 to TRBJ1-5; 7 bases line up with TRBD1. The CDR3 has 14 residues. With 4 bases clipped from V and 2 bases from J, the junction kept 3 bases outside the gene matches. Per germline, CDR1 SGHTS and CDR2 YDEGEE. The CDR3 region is CASSRDRGNQPQHF. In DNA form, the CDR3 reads TGTGCCAGCAGCAGAGACAGGGGCAATCAGCCCCAGCATTTT. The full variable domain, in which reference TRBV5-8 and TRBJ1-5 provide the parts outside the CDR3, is EAGVTQSPTHLIKTRGQQATLRCSPISGHTSVYWYQQALGLGLQFLLWYDEGEERNRGNFPPRFSGRQFPNYSSELNVNALELEDSALYLCASSRDRGNQPQHFGDGTRLSIL.

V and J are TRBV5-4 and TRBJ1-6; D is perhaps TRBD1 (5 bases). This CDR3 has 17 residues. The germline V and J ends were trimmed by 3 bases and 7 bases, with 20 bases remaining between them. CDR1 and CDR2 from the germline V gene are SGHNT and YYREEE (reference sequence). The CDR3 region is CASSSGGVDPRNSPLHF. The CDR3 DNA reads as TGTGCCAGCAGCTCCGGGGGGGTAGACCCTAGGAATTCACCCCTCCACTTT.

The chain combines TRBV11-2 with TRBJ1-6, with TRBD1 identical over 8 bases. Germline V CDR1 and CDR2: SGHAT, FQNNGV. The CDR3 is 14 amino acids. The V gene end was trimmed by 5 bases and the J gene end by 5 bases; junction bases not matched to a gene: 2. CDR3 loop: CASSGQGNNSPLHF. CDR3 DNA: TGTGCCAGCAGCGGACAGGGAAATAATTCACCCCTCCACTTT.

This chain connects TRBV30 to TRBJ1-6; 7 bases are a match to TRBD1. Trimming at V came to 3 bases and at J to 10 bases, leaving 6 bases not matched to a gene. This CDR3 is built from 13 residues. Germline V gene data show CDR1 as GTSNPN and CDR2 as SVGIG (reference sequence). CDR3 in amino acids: CAWRRQGDSPLHF. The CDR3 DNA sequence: TGTGCCTGGAGGAGACAGGGAGACTCACCCCTCCACTTT. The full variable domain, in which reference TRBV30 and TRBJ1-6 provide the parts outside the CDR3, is SQTIHQWPATLVQPVGSPLSLECTVEGTSNPNLYWYRQAAGRGLQLLFYSVGIGQISSEVPQNLSASRPQDRQFILSSKKLLLSDSGFYLCAWRRQGDSPLHFGNGTRLTVT.

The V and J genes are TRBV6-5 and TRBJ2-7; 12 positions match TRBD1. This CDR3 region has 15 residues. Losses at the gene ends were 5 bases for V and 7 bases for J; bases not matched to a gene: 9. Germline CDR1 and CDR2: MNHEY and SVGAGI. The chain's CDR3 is CASSGTGGVSGEQYF. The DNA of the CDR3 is TGTGCCAGCAGTGGGACAGGGGGCGTTAGTGGAGAGCAGTACTTC.

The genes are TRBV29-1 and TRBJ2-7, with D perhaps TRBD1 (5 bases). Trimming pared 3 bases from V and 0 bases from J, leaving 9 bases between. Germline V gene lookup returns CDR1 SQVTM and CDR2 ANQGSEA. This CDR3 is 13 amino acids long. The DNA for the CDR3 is TGCAGCGTTGACGGCAGGGACTCCTACGAGCAGTACTTC. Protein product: CSVDGRDSYEQYF.

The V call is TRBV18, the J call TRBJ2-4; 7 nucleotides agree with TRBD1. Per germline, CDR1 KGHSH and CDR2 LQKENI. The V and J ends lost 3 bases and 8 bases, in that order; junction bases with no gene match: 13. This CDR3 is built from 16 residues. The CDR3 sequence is CASSPGQVIGEDIQYF. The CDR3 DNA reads TGTGCCAGCTCACCTGGACAGGTGATCGGAGAGGACATTCAGTACTTC.

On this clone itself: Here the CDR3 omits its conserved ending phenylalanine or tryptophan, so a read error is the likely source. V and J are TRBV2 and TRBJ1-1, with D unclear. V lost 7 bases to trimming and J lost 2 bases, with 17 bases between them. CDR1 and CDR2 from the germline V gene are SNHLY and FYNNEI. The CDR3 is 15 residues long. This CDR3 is CASTRRELVNTEAFL. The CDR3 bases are TGTGCCAGCACCCGTAGGGAGCTTGTTAACACTGAAGCTTTCTTG.